This T cell receptor (beta chain) was profiled in a study of cytomegalovirus exposure and HLA in healthy donors. Study-level information: An earlier analysis identified 95 million to 120 million unique TCR beta sequences in 150 million to 200 million T cells.

13 Jbeta primers and 60 Vbeta primers were used for the PCR. Profiled with immunoSEQ multiplex PCR; TCRdb holds only in-frame clones, not every one. The table includes 130,000 or so clones, roughly 74% detected once. From germline, CDR1 is SGHAT and CDR2 FQNNGV. The CDR3 is made up of 16 amino acids. J gave up 7 bases and V 5 bases, and 11 bases lay outside the gene matches. Turning to this clone: Its target is not known.

Study-wide results and limits: V- and J-gene trimming of TCR beta was linked (in a later analysis) to a missense DCLRE1C variant.

V and J are TRBV11-2 and TRBJ2-1; 10 positions agree with TRBD2. The sample consisted of PBMCs. The sequence was obtained from a male donor in good health and CMV-seronegative. The DNA of the CDR3 is TGTGCCAGCAGCCGCTTCCGGCTAGCGGGAGTTAATGAGCAGTTCTTC. It codes for CASSRFRLAGVNEQFF.